One and the same sample provided the 4 T cell receptor beta chains below, sequenced in a study of cytomegalovirus exposure and HLA in healthy donors. With 60 Vbeta and 13 Jbeta primers, the PCR was carried out. Sequenced by immunoSEQ multiplex PCR; TCRdb stores in-frame clones only, minus some. Among 100,000 to 150,000 clones listed, 75% to 90% were seen once. The source material was PBMCs. These receptors all stem from a man between 18 and 35 years old in good health and CMV-seropositive.

The chain employs TRBV27 and TRBJ1-4; D not certain. Between the trimmed V and J ends, which lost 7 bases and 7 bases, there was a span of 13 bases. The CDR3 runs to 13 residues. CDR1 and CDR2 (germline): MNHEY, SMNVEV (reference sequence). Here the CDR3 DNA reads TGTGCCAGCACCCTACTATATGGTGAAAAACTGTTTTTT. It yields the protein CASTLLYGEKLFF.

V and J are TRBV6-5 and TRBJ2-5; 12 bases are a match to TRBD2. The J call is in doubt because the DNA end fits TRBJ2-7 better. The CDR3 totals 15 residues. Germline CDR1 reads MNHEY; CDR2 reads SVGAGI. In DNA, the CDR3 is TGTGCCAGCATTCCGACTAGCGGGGGATCTTACGAGCAGTACTTC. Encoded protein: CASIPTSGGSYEQYF.

This clone came up once. This chain connects TRBV9 to TRBJ2-1; 15 nucleotides agree with TRBD2. The germline gives CDR1 SGDLS, CDR2 YYNGEE. The CDR3 is made up of 17 amino acids. V gave up 0 bases and J gave up 8 bases; unmatched junction bases: 6. CDR3 sequence (DNA): TGTGCCAGCAGCGTAGTTGGACTAGCGGGGGGGCAACATGAGCAGTTCTTC. Translating gives CASSVVGLAGGQHEQFF. The full variable domain, completed using reference TRBV9 and TRBJ2-1, is DSGVTQTPKHLITATGQRVTLRCSPRSGDLSVYWYQQSLDQGLQFLIQYYNGEERAKGNILERFSAQQFPDLHSELNLSSLELGDSALYFCASSVVGLAGGQHEQFFGPGTRLTVL.

This clone was counted between two and nine times. The rearrangement links TRBV6-8 to TRBJ2-3; weak D call: TRBD1 (6 bases). V lost 5 bases to trimming and J lost 4 bases, with 16 bases between them. The CDR3 is 15 amino acids. CDR1 is MNHGY, CDR2 SAAAGT, per germline. The CDR3 bases are TGTGCCAGCAGTCACGGACAGTTCCATGCAGATACGCAGTATTTT. As protein: CASSHGQFHADTQYF.